Following are 8 T cell receptor beta chains from one sample sequenced in a study of T-cell memory formation after mild COVID-19. TCRdb used MiXCR to reprocess the 5' RACE reads, holding one entry per CDR3 protein. The table records roughly 190,000 distinct CDR3 sequences, around 19% of them present only once. The sequenced material came from PBMCs or a T cell subset sorted from them (not recorded which). The receptors were sampled from an adult woman who had mild COVID-19 (a few samples of this study predate the infection). Cell type and time point are not known.

There are a few counts of this clonotype. The chain combines TRBV24-1 with TRBJ2-3, with a possible D match to TRBD1 (6 bases). The CDR3 loop spans 15 amino acids. Germline assignment: CDR1 KGHDR and CDR2 SFDVKD. Trimming removed 5 bases from V and 2 bases from J, with 13 bases in between. CDR3 amino acids: CATSVQGQHTDTQYF. For the CDR3, the DNA is TGTGCCACCAGTGTTCAAGGACAGCACACAGATACGCAGTATTTT.

The rearrangement links TRBV9 to TRBJ2-7; D is unresolved. Germline V gene data show CDR1 as SGDLS and CDR2 as YYNGEE. Trimming removed 3 bases from V and 7 bases from J, with 11 bases in between. This CDR3 is 12 amino acids long. CDR3 sequence (DNA): TGTGCCAGCAGCGGTGGCAATCGGGAGCAGTACTTC. Protein product: CASSGGNREQYF. Together with reference TRBV9 and TRBJ2-7, the CDR3 gives the full variable domain: DSGVTQTPKHLITATGQRVTLRCSPRSGDLSVYWYQQSLDQGLQFLIQYYNGEERAKGNILERFSAQQFPDLHSELNLSSLELGDSALYFCASSGGNREQYFGPGTRLTVT.

The chain couples TRBV5-1 to TRBJ1-5; D is possibly TRBD1 (5 bases). Germline loops: CDR1 SGHRS, CDR2 YFSETQ. The CDR3 consists of 14 residues. V shed 4 bases and J shed 3 bases, with 11 bases lying between them. The CDR3 region has the DNA TGCGCCAGCAGCCCGGGACCGAACAATCAGCCCCAGCATTTT. Protein: CASSPGPNNQPQHF. Combining the CDR3 with reference TRBV5-1 and TRBJ1-5 gives the whole variable domain KAGVTQTPRYLIKTRGQQVTLSCSPISGHRSVSWYQQTPGQGLQFLFEYFSETQRNKGNFPGRFSGRQFSNSRSEMNVSTLELGDSALYLCASSPGPNNQPQHFGDGTRLSIL.

This clonotype was counted a few times. This rearrangement joins TRBV27 to TRBJ2-1, with 9 positions matching TRBD2. With 7 bases clipped from V and 7 bases from J, the junction kept 11 bases outside the gene matches. Germline V lookup: CDR1 MNHEY, CDR2 SMNVEV (reference sequence). The CDR3 runs 15 residues. CDR3 loop: CASTRLADGWNEQFF. The CDR3, as DNA: TGTGCCAGCACCCGACTAGCGGATGGGTGGAATGAGCAGTTCTTC.

A few counts support this clonotype. The genes are TRBV5-1 and TRBJ2-1, with D maybe TRBD1 (6 bases). The V end was cut by 6 bases, the J end by 6 bases, with 16 bases between. The germline V gene has CDR1 SGHRS and CDR2 YFSETQ. This CDR3 has 14 amino acids. CDR3 DNA sequence: TGCGCCAGCATACCTACCCCAGGGGCCAATGAGCAGTTCTTC. Amino acid sequence: CASIPTPGANEQFF. Supplemented by reference TRBV5-1 and TRBJ2-1, the full variable domain reads KAGVTQTPRYLIKTRGQQVTLSCSPISGHRSVSWYQQTPGQGLQFLFEYFSETQRNKGNFPGRFSGRQFSNSRSEMNVSTLELGDSALYLCASIPTPGANEQFFGPGTRLTVL.

The chain links TRBV29-1 to TRBJ2-7; 7 bases map to TRBD2. The CDR3 covers 13 residues. Trimming removed 6 bases from V and 2 bases from J; junction bases left unmatched: 7. CDR1 and CDR2 from the germline V gene are SQVTM and ANQGSEA. The CDR3 sequence: CSVQRGLAYEQYF. CDR3 DNA: TGCAGCGTCCAGCGGGGTTTAGCCTACGAGCAGTACTTC.

The chain recombines TRBV19 with TRBJ1-6; D unclear. Germline CDR1 LNHDA, CDR2 SQIVND (reference sequence). This CDR3 spans 16 amino acids. Trimming took 6 bases from V and 3 from J, leaving 15 bases between them. The CDR3 loop reads CASSTSALRYNSPLHF. The CDR3 region has the DNA TGTGCCAGTAGCACTTCGGCCCTACGCTATAATTCACCCCTCCACTTT.

V usage is TRBV3-1 and J usage is TRBJ2-7; D not resolved. Germline CDR1 and CDR2: LGHDT and YNNKEL (reference sequence). V lost 9 bases to trimming and J lost 4 bases, with 10 bases between them. This CDR3 has 11 residues. In nucleotides, the CDR3 is TGTGCCAGTGCCCAGAATTACGAGCAGTACTTC. Translating it yields CASAQNYEQYF.